Detailed here is one T cell receptor beta chain. The target antigen is unknown. This sample was included in a study of early T cells in non-severe SARS-CoV-2 infection. Whole-study context: Alpha and beta chains were unpaired, from unsorted whole-blood bulk RNA.

Study-wide points: Database matching using VDJdb favored anti-spike CD8 responses, with private and CD4 specificities left missing.

J gave up 4 bases and V 4 bases, and 9 bases lay outside the gene matches. This CDR3 has 15 amino acids. Germline V gene lookup returns CDR1 LGHDT and CDR2 YNNKEL (reference sequence). Unique molecular identifiers were attached to individual cDNA molecules. TCRdb called the 5' RACE reads again in MiXCR, with one record for every CDR3 protein. The sample holds under 85,000 distinct CDR3 sequences, roughly 13% seen once. The sequenced sample was whole blood. This clonotype was obtained from an adult who was a healthcare worker with PCR-confirmed SARS-CoV-2 infection or an uninfected control (not recorded which). The V and J genes are TRBV3-1 and TRBJ1-2; TRBD1 agrees at 7 bases. CDR3 sequence reads: CASSPRQGLGYGYTF. CDR3 coding DNA: TGTGCCAGCAGCCCTCGACAGGGCTTAGGCTATGGCTACACCTTC.